The present entry profiles one TCR beta chain with its context. This entry comes from a study of blood T cell repertoires in COVID-19. The wider study: T cells, B-cell-depleted T cells, or PBMCs provided the cDNA or gDNA that served as material.

Per the original data handling: Cell counts per sample came from amplifying reference gene primers. Clones were sequenced by immunoSEQ multiplex PCR, and TCRdb holds only the in-frame ones, with some missing. V and J calls and clone size follow that table, whereas D and trimming were derived from the DNA. The table records about 190,000 clones, over 75% of them present only once. V was pared by 3 bases and J by 8 bases, with 7 bases between. This CDR3 contains 11 residues. The V gene is TRBV12-3 or TRBV12-4, the J gene TRBJ1-2; D is uncertain. The TCR was taken from a woman aged 45-65 years with acute or convalescent COVID-19. Sequencing used peripheral blood. The CDR3, as DNA: TGTGCCAGCAGTTTGGGGAGAGGCTACACCTTC. This codes for CASSLGRGYTF.